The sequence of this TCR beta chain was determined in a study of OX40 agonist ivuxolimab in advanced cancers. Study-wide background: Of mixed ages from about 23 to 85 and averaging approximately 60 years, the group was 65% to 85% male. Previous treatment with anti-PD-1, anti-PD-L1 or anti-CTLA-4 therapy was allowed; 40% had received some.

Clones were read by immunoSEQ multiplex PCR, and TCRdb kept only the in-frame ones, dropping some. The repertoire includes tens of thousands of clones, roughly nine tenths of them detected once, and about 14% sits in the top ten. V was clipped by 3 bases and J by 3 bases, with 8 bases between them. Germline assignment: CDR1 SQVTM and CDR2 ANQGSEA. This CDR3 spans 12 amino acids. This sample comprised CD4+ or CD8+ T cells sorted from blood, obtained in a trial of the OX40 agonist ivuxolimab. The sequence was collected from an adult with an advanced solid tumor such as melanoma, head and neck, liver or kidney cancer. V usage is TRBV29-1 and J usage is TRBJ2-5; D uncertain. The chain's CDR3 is CSVDIGEETQYF. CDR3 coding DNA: TGCAGCGTTGATATCGGTGAAGAGACCCAGTACTTC.